The 13 T cell receptor beta chains below all came from one sample that was sequenced in a study of blood T cells in healthy people across ages. A second roughly 6 to 11 cycle PCR used barcoded and J-beta primers. TCRdb recomputed calls from the 5' RACE reads with MiXCR, one row per CDR3 protein. The sample shows 800,000 to 950,000 distinct CDR3 sequences, about 36% of them seen only once. The specimen sequenced was blood. These receptors all stem from a man aged 18 to 35 in good health.

The chain is built from TRBV4-1 and TRBJ1-4; 9 nucleotides agree with TRBD1. After removal of 5 bases from V and 8 bases from J, the junction contained 6 bases not matched to a gene. The CDR3 has 14 residues. CDR1 is MGHRA and CDR2 is YSYEKL in the germline V gene. The CDR3 protein is CASSYRDRAEKLFF. The CDR3 DNA reads as TGCGCCAGCAGCTACCGGGACAGGGCCGAAAAACTGTTTTTT.

The V gene is TRBV30, the J gene TRBJ2-6, with 8 bases that match TRBD1. The CDR3 spans 13 residues. Unmatched junction bases numbered 3, after V lost 2 bases and J lost 9 bases. Per germline, CDR1 GTSNPN and CDR2 SVGIG (reference sequence). The CDR3 here is CAWSRGQGNVLTF. CDR3 sequence (DNA): TGTGCCTGGAGTCGAGGACAGGGCAACGTCCTGACTTTC.

The chain employs TRBV4-3 and TRBJ2-5; D remains ambiguous. The DNA end favors TRBJ2-7, so the J call may be wrong. This CDR3 comprises 14 residues. The germline CDR1 and CDR2 sequences are LGHNA and YSLEER. CDR3 in DNA: TGCGCCAGCAGCCCAGCAGCCGGTGGGTACGAGCAGTACTTC. This encodes CASSPAAGGYEQYF.

The genes are TRBV7-2 and TRBJ2-2; 8 bases are shared with TRBD2. This CDR3 spans 17 amino acids. In germline, CDR1 is SGHTA, CDR2 FQGNSA. With 5 bases clipped from V and 1 base from J, the junction kept 9 bases outside the gene matches. CDR3: CASSLYVLAGNTGELFF. Written as DNA, the CDR3 is TGTGCCAGCAGCCTATACGTCCTAGCGGGGAACACCGGGGAGCTGTTTTTT.

V is TRBV9 and J is TRBJ2-1; TRBD2 aligns across 11 bases. The closer fit of TRBJ2-7 to the DNA end suggests the J call may be wrong. Germline-derived CDR1 and CDR2 are SGDLS and YYNGEE. The CDR3 spans 16 residues. The CDR3 DNA sequence: TGTGCCAGCAGCCCCAATAGCGGGGGGGCCTACAATGAGCAGTACTTC. It specifies CASSPNSGGAYNEQYF.

The chain recombines TRBV10-3 with TRBJ2-2; D possibly corresponds to TRBD1 (6 bases). The germline gives CDR1 ENHRY, CDR2 SYGVKD. Trimming pared 6 bases from V and 0 bases from J, leaving 11 bases between. This CDR3 comprises 15 residues. CDR3 in amino acids: CAIRRTETNTGELFF. CDR3 bases: TGTGCCATCAGGCGGACAGAGACGAACACCGGGGAGCTGTTTTTT.

This clonotype was observed a handful of times. The chain recombines TRBV14 with TRBJ1-5; D not certain. This CDR3 contains 15 residues. Germline V CDR1 and CDR2: SGHDN, FVKESK. V gave up 8 bases and J gave up 2 bases, with 16 bases separating them. The CDR3 spells CASGIRAEGNQPQHF. Written as DNA, the CDR3 is TGTGCCAGCGGAATCCGGGCCGAGGGCAATCAGCCCCAGCATTTT. The full variable domain, its missing parts supplied by reference TRBV14 and TRBJ1-5, is EAGVTQFPSHSVIEKGQTVTLRCDPISGHDNLYWYRRVMGKEIKFLLHFVKESKQDESGMPNNRFLAERTGGTYSTLKVQPAELEDSGVYFCASGIRAEGNQPQHFGDGTRLSIL.

This clonotype showed up just once. This chain links TRBV20-1 with TRBJ2-4; no definite D call. The J call may be in error: the DNA end matches TRBJ2-7 better. This CDR3 has 12 amino acids. Germline V gene sequence: CDR1 DFQATT, CDR2 SNEGSKA (reference sequence). The CDR3 DNA reads as TGCAGTGCTAGTAAGGGCCCCTACGAGCAGTACTTC. This sequence encodes CSASKGPYEQYF.

The DNA for the CDR3 is TGTGCCAGCAGCCTTACGAGGGCCTTCTATGGCTACACCTTC. It yields the protein CASSLTRAFYGYTF. The gene calls are TRBV27 and TRBJ1-2; D call uncertain. Per germline, CDR1 MNHEY and CDR2 SMNVEV (reference sequence). The CDR3 has 14 residues. Trimming shortened V by 6 bases and J by 4 bases, and 15 bases separated the two germline ends.

The V and J genes are TRBV20-1 and TRBJ2-4, with TRBD2 identical over 9 bases. This CDR3 is 16 amino acids long. The germline CDR1 and CDR2 sequences are DFQATT and SNEGSKA (reference sequence). The V segment lost 0 bases and the J segment 13 bases; nucleotides outside the gene matches: 16. CDR3 loop: CSARDFSGGTYNEQYF. CDR3 DNA: TGCAGTGCTAGAGATTTCAGCGGGGGGACCTACAATGAGCAGTACTTC.

The sample holds many counts of this clonotype. V gene TRBV5-1 combines with J gene TRBJ2-7; D is undetermined. CDR1 is SGHRS, CDR2 YFSETQ, per germline. V was pared by 3 bases and J by 1 base, with 14 bases between. There are 15 residues in the CDR3. Here the CDR3 reads CASSSNSVRSYEQYF. CDR3 DNA: TGCGCCAGCAGCTCCAACAGCGTACGATCCTACGAGCAGTACTTC.

This rearrangement joins TRBV2 to TRBJ1-5; 10 positions match TRBD1. With V trimmed by 6 bases and J by 3 bases, 5 bases remained unmatched. CDR1 and CDR2 from the germline V gene are SNHLY and FYNNEI. The CDR3 is 15 residues long. In DNA form, the CDR3 reads TGTGCCAGCAGGAGGACAGGGGGGATCAATCAGCCCCAGCATTTT. This encodes CASRRTGGINQPQHF.

This clonotype was detected only a few times. The chain joins TRBV6-2 or TRBV6-3 to TRBJ1-1; 9 bases map to TRBD1. CDR3 length equals 16 residues. V was clipped by 1 base and J by 10 bases; unmatched bases: 13. Germline CDR1 MNHEY, CDR2 SVGEGT. CDR3 coding DNA: TGTGCCAGCAGTTACTGGCGAGCCCCGGGACAGGGTTTAGCTTTCTTT. Residues: CASSYWRAPGQGLAFF.